This is a list of T cell receptor beta chains from one sample in a study of cytomegalovirus exposure and HLA in healthy donors. Measured with immunoSEQ multiplex PCR; TCRdb has only the in-frame clones, and not every one. The table has 250,000 or so clones, around 90% seen once. The specimen was PBMCs. Receptors were obtained from a woman under 30 in good health and CMV-seronegative. CDR3s include the opening cysteine and the closing phenylalanine or tryptophan. The D gene is left open where the match is weak. Only part of the rows carry a size: once, few, many, or a class if the clone is expanded.

size	V	D	J	DNA	CDR3
.	TRBV5-1	.	TRBJ2-7	TGCGCCAGCAGCCGTGAGGGTATGCCCTACGAGCAGTACTTC	CASSREGMPYEQYF
.	TRBV9	TRBD2	TRBJ2-3	TGTGCCAGCAGCGTAGTACTAGCGGGGGGCGCAGATACGCAGTATTTT	CASSVVLAGGADTQYF
.	TRBV6-5	.	TRBJ1-1	TGTGCCAGCAGCTACGACCCCCTAGGCACTGAAGCTTTCTTT	CASSYDPLGTEAFF
.	TRBV28	.	TRBJ2-5	TGTGCCAGCAGTTTCCCGAGACAGGACCTCCAGGGGACCCAGTACTTC	CASSFPRQDLQGTQYF
.	TRBV6-6	.	TRBJ2-1	TGTGCCAGCAGATCCGACAGCTTCTCCTACAATGAGCAGTTCTTC	CASRSDSFSYNEQFF
.	TRBV9	.	TRBJ2-1	TGTGCCAGCAGCCCGTCGGGGGGCCCCTACAATGAGCAGTTCTTC	CASSPSGGPYNEQFF
.	TRBV28	TRBD1	TRBJ1-3	TGTGCCAGCAGCGCGTCCGGGACAGAAAGAAACACCATATATTTT	CASSASGTERNTIYF
.	TRBV7-2	TRBD2	TRBJ2-3	TGTGCCAGCAGCTTTGTGACTAGCGGGTTAGATACGCAGTATTTT	CASSFVTSGLDTQYF
.	TRBV5-4	.	TRBJ1-4	TGTGCCAGCAGTCCACAGGGTGAGGAAAAACTGTTTTTT	CASSPQGEEKLFF
.	TRBV27	TRBD1	TRBJ1-5	TGTGCCAGCAGTCCACTCGCCTCAAACAGGGGGCGGAATCAGCCCCAGCATTTT	CASSPLASNRGRNQPQHF
.	TRBV4-2	TRBD2	TRBJ2-1	TGTGCCAGCAGCCAGGGACTAGCCACCGGCGATGAGCAGTTCTTC	CASSQGLATGDEQFF
.	TRBV19	TRBD2	TRBJ2-7	TGTGCCAGTTCTAGCGGGGGCTTCGTCGAGCAGTACTTC	CASSSGGFVEQYF
.	TRBV4-3	TRBD1	TRBJ2-1	TGCGCCAGCAGCAAACGACAGGGGGCGCGAAATGAGCAGTTCTTC	CASSKRQGARNEQFF
.	TRBV7-9	.	TRBJ2-5	TGTGCCAGCAGCTTAGCATCTCAGGGGGGATGGGAGACCCAGTACTTC	CASSLASQGGWETQYF
.	TRBV29-1	TRBD2	TRBJ2-3	TGCAGCGTCGACGGACTAGCGGGGGGACGAGAGGGGGCAGATACGCAGTATTTT	CSVDGLAGGREGADTQYF
.	TRBV6-1	TRBD1	TRBJ1-4	TGTGCCAGCAGTGAAGGTCGACAGGGGATTGAAAAACTGTTTTTT	CASSEGRQGIEKLFF
.	TRBV15	.	TRBJ2-7	TGTGCCACCAGTTCGTGGGGGCCTATCTACGAGCAGTACTTC	CATSSWGPIYEQYF
.	TRBV5-6	TRBD1	TRBJ1-1	TGTGCCAGCAGCCGGACAGGGGTTTTTACGGCTTTCTTT	CASSRTGVFTAFF
once	TRBV6-6	.	TRBJ1-1	TGTGCCAGCAGTTTGCAGGCAATAAACACTGAAGCTTTCTTT	CASSLQAINTEAFF
.	TRBV11-3	.	TRBJ2-3	TGTGCCAGCAGCCCAGGGGGGAGCACAGATACGCAGTATTTT	CASSPGGSTDTQYF
.	TRBV7-6	TRBD2	TRBJ2-3	TGTGCCAGCAGCTTAGCGCGAACTAGCGGGGATTCCACGATCCCAGATACGCAGTATTTT	CASSLARTSGDSTIPDTQYF
.	TRBV6-4	TRBD2	TRBJ2-3	TGTGCCAGCAGTGAAGACGGGGGGGCGTCAGATACGCAGTATTTT	CASSEDGGASDTQYF
.	TRBV27	TRBD2	TRBJ2-1	TGTGCCAGCAGACGTCGGCTAGCGGGGGGCAATGAGCAGTTCTTC	CASRRRLAGGNEQFF
.	TRBV19	TRBD1	TRBJ2-5	TGTGCCAGTAGTATTGGACAGGGTCAAGAGACCCAGTACTTC	CASSIGQGQETQYF
once	TRBV5-1	.	TRBJ1-1	TGCGCCAGCAGCTTGGAAGGCCCGGGGAACACTGAAGCTTTCTTT	CASSLEGPGNTEAFF
.	TRBV4-3	TRBD1	TRBJ2-7	TGCGCCAGCAGCCAAGATTGGACAGGGGCCTACGAGCAGTACTTC	CASSQDWTGAYEQYF
.	TRBV5-1	.	TRBJ1-3	TGCGCCAGCAGCTTGGACAGCCACTCTGGAAACACCATATATTTT	CASSLDSHSGNTIYF
once	TRBV28	.	TRBJ1-2	TGTGCCAGCAGCATTTCGACAGGTTATGGCTACACCTTC	CASSISTGYGYTF
.	TRBV6-6	.	TRBJ2-3	TGTGCCAGCAGTTACTCGACCGCGGGGAGCACAGATACGCAGTATTTT	CASSYSTAGSTDTQYF
.	TRBV5-1	TRBD2	TRBJ2-7	TGCGCCAGCAGCCGGACTAGCGGGGGGATCTACGAGCAGTACTTC	CASSRTSGGIYEQYF
.	TRBV27	TRBD2	TRBJ2-1	TGTGCCAGCAGTCCCTTAGCGGGGGGGCCGCATGAGCAGTTCTTC	CASSPLAGGPHEQFF
.	TRBV7-2	.	TRBJ2-1	TGTGCCAGCAGCTTCACCGTCCGGGGGGCGTACAATGAGCAGTTCTTC	CASSFTVRGAYNEQFF
.	TRBV11-3	TRBD1	TRBJ2-7	TGTGCCAGCAGCCCGACAGGGGGCGAGCAGTACTTC	CASSPTGGEQYF
.	TRBV4-2	TRBD2	TRBJ2-5	TGTGCCAGCAGCCAAGGGCTAGCGGGGCCAGGGGAGACCCAGTACTTC	CASSQGLAGPGETQYF
.	TRBV2	TRBD1	TRBJ1-4	TGTGCCAGGGGTCTAGAGCAGGGGGCCTCTCATAATGAAAAACTGTTTTTT	CARGLEQGASHNEKLFF
.	TRBV7-9	.	TRBJ2-5	TGTGCCAGCAGCTTAGATACTTCGGAGACCCAGTACTTC	CASSLDTSETQYF
.	TRBV2	.	TRBJ1-4	TGTGCCAGCAGCATGGACAGAGTAAATGAAAAACTGTTTTTT	CASSMDRVNEKLFF